This TCR beta chain comes out of a study of T-cell memory formation after mild COVID-19 (dated by TCRdb to the early 2020s). About the full investigation: TCR sequence clusters from the two donors were found to be largely donor specific. In a couple of donors, T-cell clones that expanded and contracted after mild COVID-19 were followed by sequencing TCRalpha and TCRbeta repertoires longitudinally. Two young, previously healthy adult volunteers, one female and one male, were included in the cohort. Results and caveats for the whole study, not just this receptor: Contracting CD4+ clones appeared mostly in the CM and EM memory subsets, whereas CD8+ clones were enriched in EMRA. From day 15 to 85, contracting clones showed balanced CD4/CD8 phenotypes, whereas a second wave of clones that expanded from day 15 to 37 leaned towards CD4+. Some responding clones were detected in pre-infection memory, which suggested that pre-existing cross-reactive memory T cells had joined the SARS-CoV-2 response. Whether the second-wave clones peaking on day 37 were SARS-CoV-2 specific was not confirmed. The study included only two mild cases, and larger cohorts that include severe cases with pre-infection samples were judged to be necessary.

For this clonotype: The target of this receptor is not known. The input lacks base qualities; no much larger clone sits a single base away.

Relative to germline, V is 2 bases shorter and J is 1 base shorter, with 11 bases between their ends. Its CDR3 holds 15 amino acids, cysteine through phenylalanine. This entry keeps only the CDR3 DNA: 45 bases, framed from base 1. The germline V gene yields SGHTA for CDR1 and FQGNSA for CDR2. PBMCs were isolated by Ficoll-Paque density gradient centrifugation. The sequencer listed for this sample is Illumina NovaSeq 6000. TCRalpha and TCRbeta cDNA libraries were built by 5'RACE with constant-segment primers, adding sample barcodes and unique molecular identifiers. Trizol reagent was used to extract RNA from every sample. Amplification of the libraries took two PCR steps, and the second step added a second sample barcode plus Illumina TruSeq adapters. Sequencing of the libraries was done on an Illumina NovaSeq, producing 2 x 150 bp paired-end reads. For the original study's pipeline: Demultiplexing of reads and collapsing into UMI-guided consensus sequences were performed with migec v1.2.7. Using mixcr v2.1.11, UMI consensuses were aligned to TRA and TRB V and J templates and then assembled into clonotypes. Clonotypes were classified as expanded or contracted when called significant by both edgeR and NoisET, with noise models trained on biological replicates. For edgeR calls, a false discovery rate-adjusted p below 0.01 and a log2 fold-change threshold of 1 were applied. As an exploratory analysis of dynamics, max-normalized trajectories of the 1000 most abundant clonotypes were examined by PCA with hierarchical clustering. Separately sequenced CD4+ and CD8+ repertoires were used to assign a CD4 or CD8 phenotype to each responding clone. TCRdb's own reprocessing of the public reads used fastp at Q25 and MiXCR and kept productive beta chains. Each CDR3 protein gets just one entry, which takes the most common genes and DNA from the rows behind it. These V and J calls rely on TCRdb rather than the paper's analysis. The sample table holds 470,000 or so distinct CDR3 sequences, of which 15% to 25% were seen once. The ten most abundant clones make up approximately 8.1% of the sample.

This sequence originates from an adult woman who had mild COVID-19 (a few samples of this study predate the infection). The sample titles of this study are shuffled in the database, so cell type and time point are left out; the donor was told from shared clones. This sequence uses TRBV7-2 and TRBJ1-1; the D gene is unclear. Sequencing input: PBMCs or a T cell subset sorted from them (not recorded which). Here the CDR3 is given as CASSLTFLSNTEAFF. The DNA reads TGTGCCAGCAGCTTAACTTTTCTGTCGAACACTGAAGCTTTCTTT.